Included here is one TCR beta chain sequence, with context. Sequencing was performed with immunoSEQ multiplex PCR; in TCRdb, only in-frame clones are kept and a portion is missing. The sample includes 130,000 to 150,000 clones, about 86% of them seen just once. The data were taken from a study of T cell responses to AZD1222 COVID-19 vaccine. Trimming left V 5 bases short and J 4 bases short, with 9 bases between. The germline CDR1 and CDR2 sequences are SGHAT and FQNNGV. The CDR3 is made up of 13 amino acids. This clonotype originated in an adult who received the AZD1222 COVID-19 vaccine. The V call is TRBV11-2, the J call TRBJ2-1, with no clear D. Source: peripheral blood, taken 28 days after the second AZD1222 dose. DNA for the CDR3: TGTGCCAGCAGCCGACGGAATTACAATGAGCAGTTCTTC. Translated, it gives CASSRRNYNEQFF.